Listed here are 10 T cell receptor beta chains from one sample, sequenced in a study of cytomegalovirus exposure and HLA in healthy donors. Assay used: immunoSEQ multiplex PCR; TCRdb lists only in-frame clones, some missing. The sample lists under 250,000 clones, roughly 91% seen once, with about 2% in the top ten. The material sequenced was PBMCs. Source of these receptors: a woman aged 18-35 years in good health and CMV-seropositive.

The CDR3 loop reads CASRPSKLSGDTQYF. The CDR3 nucleotides read TGTGCCAGCAGGCCGTCGAAGTTGTCGGGAGATACGCAGTATTTT. The rearrangement joins TRBV5-4 to TRBJ2-3, with no clear D. Germline CDR1 reads SGHNT; CDR2 reads YYREEE (reference sequence). The CDR3 consists of 15 residues. The V and J ends lost 5 bases and 5 bases respectively, with 18 bases between them. Looking up the rest from reference TRBV5-4 and TRBJ2-3 gives the full variable domain: ETGVTQSPTHLIKTRGQQVTLRCSSQSGHNTVSWYQQALGQGPQFIFQYYREEENGRGNFPPRFSGLQFPNYSSELNVNALELDDSALYLCASRPSKLSGDTQYFGPGTRLTVL.

The chain uses TRBV14 and TRBJ2-1; possible D gene TRBD2, 5 bases. In germline, CDR1 is SGHDN, CDR2 FVKESK. The CDR3 spans 15 residues. The ends were cut back, 0 bases at V and 1 base at J, with 7 bases in the middle. The CDR3 here is CASSQDPGSYNEQFF. CDR3 nucleotides: TGTGCCAGCAGCCAAGATCCGGGATCCTACAATGAGCAGTTCTTC.

V and J are TRBV18 and TRBJ1-1; the D is unclear. This CDR3 is built from 13 residues. Per germline, CDR1 KGHSH and CDR2 LQKENI. Trimming removed 6 bases at V and 7 bases at J, with 15 bases between. CDR3 sequence (DNA): TGTGCCAGCTCCGCGAGCCAGGATGATGAAGCTTTCTTT. Its protein is CASSASQDDEAFF.

In this sample, this clone turned up a few times. This sequence joins TRBV27 and TRBJ2-3; the match to TRBD1 covers 8 bases. The CDR3 runs 14 residues. CDR1 MNHEY and CDR2 SMNVEV come from the germline V gene (reference sequence). V trimming: 6 bases; J trimming: 13 bases; junction bases outside the gene matches: 15. The CDR3 DNA follows: TGTGCCAGCAGAAAGAGGGCCTTGCCGGACAGGGAGTATTTT. Translating it yields CASRKRALPDREYF.

J is TRBJ2-7 and V is TRBV7-9; the D gene is possibly TRBD1 (6 bases). The CDR3 totals 15 residues. CDR1 SEHNR and CDR2 FQNEAQ come from the germline V gene (reference sequence). The V end was cut by 4 bases, the J end by 0 bases, with 13 bases between. The CDR3 protein is CASSSGTLSSYEQYF. As DNA, the CDR3 is TGTGCCAGCAGCTCCGGGACACTCAGCTCCTACGAGCAGTACTTC.

The V and J genes are TRBV6-6 and TRBJ1-2, with D possibly TRBD1 on 5 matching bases. The CDR3 consists of 14 residues. Per the germline V gene, CDR1 is MNHNY and CDR2 is SVGAGI (reference sequence). V gave up 2 bases and J gave up 2 bases, with 9 bases separating them. This chain's CDR3 is CASSYGAGNYGYTF. CDR3 in DNA: TGTGCCAGCAGTTACGGTGCAGGGAACTATGGCTACACCTTC.

V is TRBV14 and J is TRBJ1-1; D is perhaps TRBD1 (5 bases). V lost 5 bases and J 0 bases, leaving 13 bases between the germline ends. Germline assignment: CDR1 SGHDN and CDR2 FVKESK. This CDR3 comprises 15 residues. CDR3 region: CASSFQGRMNTEAFF. The CDR3 nucleotides are TGTGCCAGCAGCTTCCAGGGTAGGATGAACACTGAAGCTTTCTTT.

Only a few counts were recorded for this clone. The chain uses TRBV19 and TRBJ1-2; D is unclear. The V gene lost 6 bases and the J gene lost 8 bases, with 16 bases spanning the gap. The CDR3 is made up of 13 amino acids. The germline gives CDR1 LNHDA, CDR2 SQIVND (reference sequence). DNA of the CDR3: TGTGCCAGTAGCCTAGGGAGGGCTGGGGGCTACACCTTC. Translation: CASSLGRAGGYTF.

The chain recombines TRBV5-6 with TRBJ2-1, with D perhaps matching TRBD2 (6 bases). The CDR3 is made up of 15 amino acids. V was pared by 3 bases and J by 4 bases, with 14 bases between. Germline CDR1 SGHDT, CDR2 YYEEEE. Here the CDR3 reads CASSSGTFSYNEQFF. DNA for the CDR3: TGTGCCAGCAGCTCGGGGACTTTTAGTTACAATGAGCAGTTCTTC. Based on the CDR3 plus reference TRBV5-6 and TRBJ2-1, the full variable domain is DAGVTQSPTHLIKTRGQQVTLRCSPKSGHDTVSWYQQALGQGPQFIFQYYEEEERQRGNFPDRFSGHQFPNYSSELNVNALLLGDSALYLCASSSGTFSYNEQFFGPGTRLTVL.

This clone was seen a handful of times. The J gene is TRBJ2-1, the V gene TRBV27, with TRBD2 matching over 8 bases. The CDR3 is made up of 16 amino acids. Looked up from germline, CDR1 is MNHEY and CDR2 is SMNVEV (reference sequence). The V gene end was trimmed by 3 bases and the J gene end by 2 bases; junction bases not matched to a gene: 6. The CDR3 DNA follows: TGTGCCAGCAGTTTGACGGGAGGGCCTCCCTACAATGAGCAGTTCTTC. Its translation is CASSLTGGPPYNEQFF.